This T cell receptor beta chain was retrieved from a study of persistence of HIV-infected CD4 T cells (TCRdb year 2020). Broadly, across the study: Participants had been on suppressive ART for a median of around 8 years. The study isolated CMV- and HIV-1 Gag-responding CD4+ T cells from ART-treated individuals to examine antigen-driven clonal expansion of HIV-1-infected cells. TCRbeta sequencing assessed the clonality of all cells in each sorted population, while proviral sequencing assessed the clonality of infected cells. Peripheral blood samples of up to about 180 mL were obtained at multiple time points, with the exception of two participants, for whom leukapheresis was performed at a single time point. The TCR cluster analysis across participants included 8 participants for CMV and 6 or 7 participants for Gag. The research as a whole found: The study involved few individuals and tested only a limited range of antigens. Within the same sorted populations, TCR oligoclonality correlated with proviral oligoclonality. Because the TCR analyses were done in bulk, restricting them to just the rare CMV-responding cells that actually carried HIV-1 proviruses was not possible. Antigen-responding cells were enriched for degenerate expanded CDR3beta sequences, which suggests convergent selection of CD4+ responses to CMV and Gag. TCRbeta richness in CMV- and Gag-responding cells was significantly lower than in anti-CD3/anti-CD28-responding cells; CMV-responding cells had higher oligoclonality than CD3/CD28-stimulated and Gag-responding cells.

The immunoSEQ hsTCRB assay version 4, run in survey mode, was used to sequence TCRbeta repertoires from genomic DNA. Genomic DNA was diluted to approximately 9.4 ng/uL, and up to roughly 1 ug per sample was used for TCRbeta sequencing. The authors' pipeline ran thus. TCRbeta data analysis was done in ImmunoSeq Analyzer 3.0, and diversity was calculated on productive nucleotide rearrangements. Lower-bound TCR diversity was estimated with the improved Chao index, and clonality with the Gini coefficient using the Immunarch R package. Nucleotide rearrangements that differed but encoded the same CDR3beta amino acid sequence were counted as separate clonotypes. Differential abundance analysis identified TCRbeta sequences significantly enriched in antigen-responding cells relative to anti-CD3/anti-CD28-activated cells. GLIPH2 grouped TCRs by predicted peptide-MHC specificity, both within each participant and across combined participant data sets. Sourced from immuneACCESS, this table was stored by TCRdb with only in-frame sequences that have V and J called. A share of the clones is absent; for the studies checked, an unresolved V gene accounts for under half, and the remainder has no known explanation. V and J calls and clone size are copied from that table; D and trimming were computed from the DNA. In all, the sample holds tens of thousands of clones, and roughly 71% of those were seen once. The top ten constitute about 1.5% of the sample.

This specimen's treatment or condition label, interpreted: suppressive antiretroviral therapy. A pool of overlapping HIV-1 Gag 15-mer peptides was used at roughly 0.95 ug per peptide per mL for cell stimulation. Responding CD4+ T cells were sorted by upregulation of both CD40 ligand and CD69. HIV-1-infected adults in whom suppressive ART had been started during chronic infection were enrolled as participants. Participants had undetectable plasma HIV-1 RNA below 50 copies/mL for at least 4 years. To be included, participants needed a CD4+ T cell count above 400 cells/uL and a positive CMV serology. Before stimulation, PBMCs were isolated using density centrifugation and depleted of CD8+ T cells. CD8-depleted PBMCs were stimulated for about 18 hours with anti-CD28/CD49d costimulation, CD40-blocking antibody and enfuvirtide to prevent new infections. Cells were sorted on a Beckman Coulter MoFlo Legacy or XDP sorter, with propidium iodide excluding dead cells. The QIAamp DNA Mini Kit was used for genomic DNA extraction from samples above one million cells, and the Quick-DNA Microprep Kit was used otherwise.

In this sample, this clone turned up a few times. It has no known antigen specificity. No qualities accompany the bases; no much larger clone lies one base away. This TCR came from an adult man with HIV who was CMV-seropositive. The sample here was CD4+ T cells sorted from PBMCs after roughly 18-hour stimulation, taken from a patient who received antiretroviral therapy. Taken with the paper, the label for cell subset or site translates to: CD40L+CD69+ CD4 T cells responding to HIV-1 Gag peptides.

The sequence in DNA is TGTGCCAGCAGCGGTAGAATGGGGGGACCCCGGGGAGCAGATACGCAGTATTTT. The translation is CASSGRMGGPRGADTQYF. Rearrangement joined TRBV9 to TRBJ2-3; the D segment could be TRBD2, given 6 matching bases. From the germline V gene, CDR1 is SGDLS and CDR2 is YYNGEE. The V and J ends are trimmed by 3 bases and 4 bases, leaving 24 bases between them. The CDR3 has 18 amino acids, counting the end cysteine and phenylalanine. This entry keeps only the CDR3 DNA: 54 bases, framed from base 1.